Detailed here is one T cell receptor (beta chain). No antigen is known for it. With a much larger clone just one base away, this may be a read error. These data originate in a study of tumor-infiltrating lymphocytes in primary liver carcinoma (dated 2017 in TCRdb). Background for the entire study: Hepatocellular carcinoma (four) or combined HCC and intrahepatic cholangiocarcinoma (one) was present in the five patients, who were three men and two women aged 30 to 69 years. Tumors of the five patients were stage T1-T3 N0M0 with maximum diameters of roughly 4.2 to 11 cm. Samples yielded roughly 3.5 to 8 million productive TCRbeta reads; read depth did not differ significantly between tissue types. The study combined TCRbeta repertoire sequencing, expression microarrays and whole-exome sequencing across five regions of each liver tumor, with adjacent normal tissue and blood. TCRbeta repertoire sequencing covered 35 or so specimens from 5 patients: around 25 tumor regions, 5 adjacent noncancerous liver tissues and 5 peripheral blood samples. The 25 or so tumor region samples were profiled with Agilent mRNA microarrays so that TCRbeta repertoire diversity could be related to the local molecular phenotype. High reproducibility was observed for the technical replicate repertoires, with mean shared-clone rates approximately 0.9 and correlation coefficients above 0.95.

The CDR3 sequence holds 14 residues, the cysteine and phenylalanine included. The DNA shown is the 42-base CDR3, in frame from base 1. CDR1 LNHNV and CDR2 YYDKDF are derived from the germline V gene (reference sequence). Without any cell sorting, total RNA and DNA were co-extracted from about 21-30 mg of bulk tissue using the AllPrep DNA/RNA mini kit. Between late 2015 and early 2016, five patients in China with histopathologically diagnosed primary liver carcinoma had their tumors surgically resected. At the time of sampling, the patients had chronic HBV infection and had not received any treatment. Each tumor was sampled at five spatially separated regions: the tumor centre plus the superior, inferior, left-lateral and right-lateral poles. According to histology, viable tumor cells made up more than 85% of every tumor sample. Each fresh piece of tumor and adjacent tissue was cut in two, with one half stored in RNAlater at -80 degrees C and the other half sent for histology.

Starting from around 520 ng total RNA, TCRbeta-specific cDNA was produced by reverse transcription with a constant-region primer and ProtoScript II reverse transcriptase. Construction of the TCRbeta libraries relied on three nested rounds of multiplex PCR, following a slightly modified ARM-PCR procedure. Each of the first two PCR rounds ran for around 10 cycles using multiplex TRBV1-TRBV30 forward primers together with a Cbeta reverse primer. Sample barcodes and Illumina adapters were added in a final 25-cycle PCR using Deep VentR polymerase. Before sequencing, amplicons between 200 and 500 bp were purified from gel using a QIAquick gel extraction kit. TCRbeta amplicons were sequenced on an Illumina HiSeq 2500 with 250-bp paired-end reads. As for the original processing: Quality trimming of reads was performed with Trimmomatic v0.33, and paired reads were merged with FLASH v1.2.11 so that full CDR3 sequences could be recovered. MiGEC v1.2.1b assigned V, D and J germline segments to the rearranged TCRbeta sequences. Clonotype statistics and Shannon-Wiener diversity indices were calculated with VDJtools v1.0.0. To cut down on sampling bias, every analysis after diversity analysis relied on just the 250 most abundant clonotypes from each sample. In TCRdb, the public reads were trimmed at Q25 with fastp and aligned with MiXCR, with productive beta chains retained. When rows share a CDR3 protein, they turn into one entry using the most common DNA and genes. These V and J calls originate from TCRdb's pipeline instead of the authors' own analysis. This sample holds over 40,000 distinct CDR3 sequences; around 77% were observed only once. Approximately 25% of the sample comes from the top ten.

Overall study outcomes, separate from this receptor: Only the TCR beta chain was sequenced, so true repertoire diversity is likely underestimated because unpaired alpha chains were not captured. Only about 7.5-25% of top clones were present in all five regions of a tumor, suggesting spatial heterogeneity of tumor-infiltrating T cells. Because the samples were bulk and unsorted, CD4+ and CD8+ T cell repertoires could not be compared. Compared with blood, tumors had a significantly larger share of the repertoire taken up by the top 250 clones (p = 0.039). The study included only a handful of patients, and the authors note findings should be validated in a larger study. Consistent with antigen-driven expansion, pairs of tumor regions showed higher repertoire overlap (mean about 36%) than either tumor-adjacent pairs (about 17%) or tumor-blood pairs (approximately 15%).

This sequence uses TRBV15 and TRBJ2-2; 8 bases in between match TRBD2. The receptor comes from a man between 40 and 49 years old with primary liver carcinoma and hepatitis B virus infection. Sequenced input: liver tumor tissue from sampling region 5. Reading the label with the study, this specimen's cell subset or site is: tumor region T5, tumor centre. The nucleotides are TGTGCCACCAGCAGGACTAGCGACACCTGGGAGCTGTTTTTT. It encodes CATSRTSDTWELFF. The entire variable domain, with the stretches around the CDR3 drawn from the reference TRBV15 and TRBJ2-2 proteins, is DAMVIQNPRYQVTQFGKPVTLSCSQTLNHNVMYWYQQKSSQAPKLLFHYYDKDFNNEADTPDNFQSRRPNTSFCFLDIRSPGLGDTAMYLCATSRTSDTWELFFGEGSRLTVL.